This entry lists 19 T cell receptor beta chains sequenced from one sample in a study of neurological immune-mediated disorders (dated 2019 in TCRdb). The library was prepared using 5' RACE. This sample was sequenced with an Illumina HiSeq 2500. TCRdb redid the processing of the public reads, applying fastp at Q25 and MiXCR, and retained in-frame beta chains. Entries that share a CDR3 protein sequence are merged under the most common genes and DNA. In all, the sample holds 57,000 or so distinct CDR3 sequences, and approximately 10% of those were seen once. The ten largest account for 1.8% of the sample. The sample comprised PBMCs. The receptors shown here come from a man between 60 and 75 years old in good health.

This clonotype has a count of ten or more. The chain uses TRBV5-1 and TRBJ2-1, with 10 bases lining up with TRBD2. V was pared by 9 bases and J by 5 bases, with 11 bases of the junction left unmatched. The germline gives CDR1 SGHRS, CDR2 YFSETQ. The CDR3 extends over 15 amino acids. This CDR3 reads CATSGGPSLNNEQFF. DNA for the CDR3: TGCGCCACTAGCGGGGGACCCTCTTTGAACAATGAGCAGTTCTTC.

This clonotype was counted at least ten times. The chain is built from TRBV3-1 and TRBJ2-1; TRBD2 might be the D (6 bases). This CDR3 is 13 amino acids long. The ends were cut back, 4 bases at V and 8 bases at J, with 12 bases in the middle. Germline loops: CDR1 LGHDT, CDR2 YNNKEL (reference sequence). The CDR3 loop reads CASSPRLDHEQFF. CDR3 nucleotide sequence: TGTGCCAGCAGCCCCCGACTAGACCATGAGCAGTTCTTC.

This clonotype was observed many times. The CDR3 bases are TGTGCCAGCAGCCCGGGACAGGGGCCTCAAGAGACCCAGTACTTC. This encodes CASSPGQGPQETQYF. The rearrangement joins TRBV5-5 to TRBJ2-5; 10 bases fit TRBD1. CDR1 and CDR2 (germline): SGHKS, YYEKEE (reference sequence). The CDR3 runs 15 residues. V lost 4 bases to trimming and J lost 2 bases; unmatched junction nucleotides: 5.

This clonotype was counted ten times or more. This sequence joins TRBV5-1 and TRBJ1-1; TRBD1 agrees at 11 bases. The J segment lost 4 bases and the V segment lost 1 base, leaving 9 bases of the junction unmatched. CDR1 SGHRS and CDR2 YFSETQ come from the germline V gene. The CDR3 contains 17 residues. CDR3 residues: CASSLRGGGQGATEAFF. The CDR3 coding sequence is TGCGCCAGCAGCTTGCGGGGGGGAGGACAGGGGGCCACTGAAGCTTTCTTT. The full variable domain, in which reference TRBV5-1 and TRBJ1-1 provide the parts outside the CDR3, is KAGVTQTPRYLIKTRGQQVTLSCSPISGHRSVSWYQQTPGQGLQFLFEYFSETQRNKGNFPGRFSGRQFSNSRSEMNVSTLELGDSALYLCASSLRGGGQGATEAFFGQGTRLTVV.

This clonotype showed up many times. This chain connects TRBV7-2 to TRBJ1-1; D remains ambiguous. In germline, CDR1 is SGHTA, CDR2 FQGNSA. V lost 4 bases and J lost 0, with 6 bases in between. The length of the CDR3 is 13 residues. The CDR3 nucleotides read TGTGCCAGCAGCTCCGGGTTGAACACTGAAGCTTTCTTT. As protein: CASSSGLNTEAFF. The full variable domain, in which reference TRBV7-2 and TRBJ1-1 provide the parts outside the CDR3, is GAGVSQSPSNKVTEKGKDVELRCDPISGHTALYWYRQSLGQGLEFLIYFQGNSAPDKSGLPSDRFSAERTGGSVSTLTIQRTQQEDSAVYLCASSSGLNTEAFFGQGTRLTVV.

This clonotype was picked up many times. The chain has TRBV20-1 and TRBJ2-1; 8 positions agree with TRBD1. V dropped 1 base and J dropped 9; count of bases not matched to a gene: 14. Germline assignment: CDR1 DFQATT and CDR2 SNEGSKA (reference sequence). The CDR3 extends over 16 amino acids. This CDR3 is CSARVPTGARNGEQFF. CDR3 DNA sequence: TGCAGTGCTAGAGTTCCGACAGGGGCCAGGAATGGTGAGCAGTTCTTC.

This clonotype was found many times. The rearrangement joins TRBV7-7 to TRBJ2-3; 10 nucleotides agree with TRBD1. V was pared by 1 base and J by 6 bases, with 10 bases of the junction left unmatched. CDR1 SSHAT and CDR2 FNYEAQ come from the germline V gene (reference sequence). This CDR3 region has 17 residues. CDR3 loop: CASSLGVRDRGKDTQYF. Here the CDR3 DNA reads TGTGCCAGCAGCTTAGGGGTCCGGGACAGGGGTAAGGATACGCAGTATTTT.

The sample holds many counts of this clonotype. The chain couples TRBV28 to TRBJ1-5; unclear D gene. This CDR3 is built from 13 residues. CDR1 and CDR2 (germline): MDHEN, SYDVKM. V was pared by 4 bases and J by 5 bases, with 9 bases between. The CDR3 is CASSYVAHQPQHF. The DNA for the CDR3 is TGTGCCAGCAGTTACGTAGCCCATCAGCCCCAGCATTTT.

Remarks on this clonotype: This may arise from a read error, as a much more abundant clone is one base away. This chain links TRBV6-2 or TRBV6-3 with TRBJ1-5, with D tentatively TRBD1 (6 bases). This CDR3 region has 13 residues. Germline V gene lookup returns CDR1 MNHEY and CDR2 SVGEGT. The CDR3 here is CASSYRDNHPQHF. The CDR3 DNA is TGTGCCAGCAGTTACCGGGACAATCATCCCCAGCATTTT.

This clonotype has at least ten counts. The chain recombines TRBV20-1 with TRBJ1-3; D is possibly TRBD1 (6 bases). Trimming removed 0 bases from V and 3 bases from J, with 12 bases in between. This CDR3 has 15 amino acids. Germline loops: CDR1 DFQATT, CDR2 SNEGSKA (reference sequence). As DNA, the CDR3 is TGCAGTGCTAGAGATCCAGGGGTGGGTGGAAACACCATATATTTT. Its translation: CSARDPGVGGNTIYF.

This clonotype was seen at least ten times. The chain couples TRBV20-1 to TRBJ2-5, with D uncertain. V lost 3 bases, J lost 3 bases, and 8 bases lay in between. This CDR3 spans 12 amino acids. The germline V gene encodes CDR1 DFQATT and CDR2 SNEGSKA (reference sequence). The CDR3, as DNA: TGCAGTGCTAGCGGCGGTGAAGAGACCCAGTACTTC. As protein: CSASGGEETQYF.

This clonotype was observed at least ten times. The gene calls are TRBV4-3 and TRBJ1-3; D is unclear. The germline gives CDR1 LGHNA, CDR2 YSLEER. CDR3 length: 13 residues. V gave up 5 bases and J gave up 1 base, with 6 bases separating them. CDR3 region: CASSWVSGNTIYF. The CDR3 DNA reads TGCGCCAGCAGCTGGGTATCTGGAAACACCATATATTTT.

This clonotype showed up many times. The genes are TRBV10-3 and TRBJ2-7; TRBD1 might be the D (7 bases). With 6 bases removed from V and 5 bases from J, the gap between germline ends came to 14 bases. The CDR3 contains 13 residues. The germline gives CDR1 ENHRY, CDR2 SYGVKD. The CDR3 here is CAIRDRAGNEQYF. The DNA of the CDR3 is TGTGCCATCAGAGACAGGGCGGGAAACGAGCAGTACTTC.

This clonotype appeared many times. The chain employs TRBV20-1 and TRBJ2-1, with D possibly TRBD2 on 5 matching bases. Germline V gene data show CDR1 as DFQATT and CDR2 as SNEGSKA (reference sequence). With 0 bases removed from V and 5 bases from J, the gap between germline ends came to 14 bases. The CDR3 covers 15 residues. DNA for the CDR3: TGCAGTGCTAGAGATCGGGTGACTAACAACAATGAGCAGTTCTTC. It codes for CSARDRVTNNNEQFF.

This clonotype has ten or more counts. This chain connects TRBV20-1 to TRBJ1-1, with D perhaps TRBD1 (5 bases). V lost 1 base and J 6 bases, leaving 9 bases between the germline ends. The germline gives CDR1 DFQATT, CDR2 SNEGSKA (reference sequence). This CDR3 region has 12 residues. This CDR3 reads CSARVQAAEAFF. The CDR3 DNA reads TGCAGTGCTAGAGTACAGGCGGCTGAAGCTTTCTTT.

In regard to this clonotype: The CDR3 end shows no conserved phenylalanine or tryptophan, and so a read error is likely. V usage is TRBV20-1 and J usage is TRBJ2-7; D possibly corresponds to TRBD2 (7 bases). Germline V gene data show CDR1 as DFQATT and CDR2 as SNEGSKA (reference sequence). The CDR3 has 15 amino acids. The CDR3 spells CSARSRGGPSYEQYS. The CDR3, as DNA: TGCAGCGCTAGGTCTCGCGGGGGCCCCTCCTACGAGCAGTACTCC.

This clonotype was detected ten times or more. The chain joins TRBV28 to TRBJ2-1, with a weak D call TRBD1 (5 bases). Trimming removed 5 bases from V and 2 bases from J, with 16 bases in between. Germline V gene sequence: CDR1 MDHEN, CDR2 SYDVKM. The CDR3 totals 16 residues. The chain's CDR3 is CASSPVGQGTYNEQFF. The DNA for the CDR3 is TGTGCCAGCAGTCCCGTCGGGCAGGGAACCTACAATGAGCAGTTCTTC.

This clonotype came up many times. This chain links TRBV5-6 with TRBJ1-5; TRBD1 is a possible D gene (6 bases). Trimming shortened V by 2 bases and J by 12 bases, and 15 bases separated the two germline ends. The CDR3 has 13 amino acids. Germline CDR1 and CDR2: SGHDT and YYEEEE. The CDR3 bases are TGTGCCAGCAGCTTAGCGACAGGACTAATCCAGCATTTT. Translated: CASSLATGLIQHF.

The genes are TRBV14 and TRBJ1-5; D gene uncertain. The CDR3 runs to 14 residues. Germline V lookup: CDR1 SGHDN, CDR2 FVKESK. Deletions cut 4 bases from V and 4 bases from J, with 11 bases between. CDR3 sequence reads: CASSRSGINQPQHF. The CDR3 DNA reads as TGTGCCAGCAGCCGCTCGGGGATAAATCAGCCCCAGCATTTT.